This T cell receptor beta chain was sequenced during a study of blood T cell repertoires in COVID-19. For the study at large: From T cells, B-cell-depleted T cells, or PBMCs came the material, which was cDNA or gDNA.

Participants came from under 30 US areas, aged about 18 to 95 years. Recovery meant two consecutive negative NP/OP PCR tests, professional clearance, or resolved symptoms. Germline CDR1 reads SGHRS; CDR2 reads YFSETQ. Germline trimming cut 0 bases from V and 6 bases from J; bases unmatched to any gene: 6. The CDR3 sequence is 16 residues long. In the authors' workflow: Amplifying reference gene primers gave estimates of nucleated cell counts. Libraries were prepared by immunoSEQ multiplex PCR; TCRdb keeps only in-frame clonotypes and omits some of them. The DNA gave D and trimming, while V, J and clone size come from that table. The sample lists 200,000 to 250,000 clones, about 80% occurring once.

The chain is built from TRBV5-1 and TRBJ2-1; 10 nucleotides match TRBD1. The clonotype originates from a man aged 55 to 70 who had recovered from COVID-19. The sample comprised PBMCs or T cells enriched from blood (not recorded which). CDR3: CASSLDATGGFNEQFF. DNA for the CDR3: TGCGCCAGCAGCTTGGACGCGACAGGGGGCTTCAATGAGCAGTTCTTC. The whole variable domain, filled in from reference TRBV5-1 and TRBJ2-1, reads KAGVTQTPRYLIKTRGQQVTLSCSPISGHRSVSWYQQTPGQGLQFLFEYFSETQRNKGNFPGRFSGRQFSNSRSEMNVSTLELGDSALYLCASSLDATGGFNEQFFGPGTRLTVL.